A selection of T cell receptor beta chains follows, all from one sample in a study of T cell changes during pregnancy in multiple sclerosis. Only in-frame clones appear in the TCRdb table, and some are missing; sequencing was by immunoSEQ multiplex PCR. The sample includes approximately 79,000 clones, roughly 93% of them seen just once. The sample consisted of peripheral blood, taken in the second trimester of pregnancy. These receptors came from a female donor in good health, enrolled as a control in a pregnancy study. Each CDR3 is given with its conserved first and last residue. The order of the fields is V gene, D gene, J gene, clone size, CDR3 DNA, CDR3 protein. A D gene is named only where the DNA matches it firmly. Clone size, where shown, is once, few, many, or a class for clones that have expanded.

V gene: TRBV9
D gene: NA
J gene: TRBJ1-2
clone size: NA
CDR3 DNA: TGTGCCAGCAGCGTAGGAGGGCAGCTATCAAACTATGGCTACACCTTC
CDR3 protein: CASSVGGQLSNYGYTF

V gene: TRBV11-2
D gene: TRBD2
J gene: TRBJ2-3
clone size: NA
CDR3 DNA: TGTGCCAGCAGCGCAACTAGCGCAAGCACAGATACGCAGTATTTT
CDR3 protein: CASSATSASTDTQYF

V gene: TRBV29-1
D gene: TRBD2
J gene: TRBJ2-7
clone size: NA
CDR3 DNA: TGCAGCGTTGAAGCGGGGGGGCCAAACTACGAGCAGTACTTC
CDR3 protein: CSVEAGGPNYEQYF

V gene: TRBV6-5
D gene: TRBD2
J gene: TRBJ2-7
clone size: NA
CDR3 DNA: TGTGCCAGCAGTTCCCCCGGGGGGTGGTACGAGCAGTACTTC
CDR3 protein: CASSSPGGWYEQYF

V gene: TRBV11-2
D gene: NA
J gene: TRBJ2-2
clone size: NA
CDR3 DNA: TGTGCCAGCAGCCTCACCGACGGGGGAATCACCGGGGAGCTGTTTTTT
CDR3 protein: CASSLTDGGITGELFF

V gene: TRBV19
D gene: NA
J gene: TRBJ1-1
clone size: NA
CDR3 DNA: TGTGCCAGTGCCAGGGGAAGGGGGGGCACTGAAGCTTTCTTT
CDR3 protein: CASARGRGGTEAFF

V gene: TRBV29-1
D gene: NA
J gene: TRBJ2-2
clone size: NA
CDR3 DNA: TGCAGCGTTGTAAAAGGGACTTTAACCGGGGAGCTGTTTTTT
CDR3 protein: CSVVKGTLTGELFF

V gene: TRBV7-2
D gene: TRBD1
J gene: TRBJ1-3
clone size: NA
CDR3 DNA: TGTGCCAGCAGCTTAGTGAGGGGACAGGGAACCGGAAACACCATATATTTT
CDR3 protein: CASSLVRGQGTGNTIYF

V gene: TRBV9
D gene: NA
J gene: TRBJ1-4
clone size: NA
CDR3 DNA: TGTGCCAGCAGCGTAGCAGGCAGTATAGATGAAAAACTGTTTTTT
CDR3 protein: CASSVAGSIDEKLFF

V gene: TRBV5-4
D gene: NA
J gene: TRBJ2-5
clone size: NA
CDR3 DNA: TGTGCCAGCAGCCCACGGGGGGCAGGAGAGACCCAGTACTTC
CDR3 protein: CASSPRGAGETQYF

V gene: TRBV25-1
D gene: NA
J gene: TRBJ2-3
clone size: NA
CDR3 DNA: TGTGCCAGCAGTGAATTAGGGAGGGGGGCCACAGATACGCAGTATTTT
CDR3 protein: CASSELGRGATDTQYF

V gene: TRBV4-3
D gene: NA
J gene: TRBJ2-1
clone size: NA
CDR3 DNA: TGCGCCAGCAGCCCTGAGGCCCGAGGCGAGCAGTTCTTC
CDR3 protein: CASSPEARGEQFF

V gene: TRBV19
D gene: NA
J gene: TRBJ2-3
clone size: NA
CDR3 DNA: TGTGCCAGTAGTATCTTGGGCCAGGTGGCGTCAGATACGCAGTATTTT
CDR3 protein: CASSILGQVASDTQYF

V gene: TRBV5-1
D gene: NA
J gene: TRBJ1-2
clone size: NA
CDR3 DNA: TGCGCCAGCAGCTTGTGGGGGGGCGCGGGCTACACCTTC
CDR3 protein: CASSLWGGAGYTF

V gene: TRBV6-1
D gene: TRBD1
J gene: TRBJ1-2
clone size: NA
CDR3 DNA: TGTGCCAGCACCGAGGGGACAGCCTTCTATGGCTACACCTTC
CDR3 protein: CASTEGTAFYGYTF

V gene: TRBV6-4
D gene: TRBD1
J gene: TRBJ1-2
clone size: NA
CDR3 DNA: TGTGCCAGCAGTGACTCAACAGGGGGCGGCTACACCTTC
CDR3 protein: CASSDSTGGGYTF

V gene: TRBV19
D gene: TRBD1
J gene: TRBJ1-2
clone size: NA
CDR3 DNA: TGTGCCAGTAGCCCCCGGACAGGGGGACTCAACTATGGCTACACCTTC
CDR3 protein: CASSPRTGGLNYGYTF

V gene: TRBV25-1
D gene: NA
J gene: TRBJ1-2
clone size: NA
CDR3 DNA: TGTGCCAGCAGTGCCCAGGGCGCGGGGCTGGACTATGGCTACACCTTC
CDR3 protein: CASSAQGAGLDYGYTF

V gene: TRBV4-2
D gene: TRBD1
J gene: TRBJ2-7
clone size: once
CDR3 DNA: TGTGCCAGCAGCCAAAGCGACCGGGACAGGGGGTACGAGCAGTACTTC
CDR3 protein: CASSQSDRDRGYEQYF

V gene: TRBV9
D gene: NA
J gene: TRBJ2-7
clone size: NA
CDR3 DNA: TGTGCCAGCAGCGCTGCCGGGACTGGGTCCTACGAGCAGTACTTC
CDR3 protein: CASSAAGTGSYEQYF

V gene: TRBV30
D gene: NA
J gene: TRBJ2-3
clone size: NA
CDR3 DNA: TGTGCCTGGAGTGTAAAGGCTACGGGAGATACGCAGTATTTT
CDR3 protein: CAWSVKATGDTQYF

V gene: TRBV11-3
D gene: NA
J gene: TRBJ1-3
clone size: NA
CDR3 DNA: TGTGCCAGCAGCTCCGGGGGGCGGACCATATATTTT
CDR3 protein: CASSSGGRTIYF

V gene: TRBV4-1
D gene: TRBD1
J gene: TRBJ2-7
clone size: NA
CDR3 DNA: TGCGCCAGCAGCAAGGGACAGGGGGCATCCTACGAGCAGTACTTC
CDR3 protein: CASSKGQGASYEQYF

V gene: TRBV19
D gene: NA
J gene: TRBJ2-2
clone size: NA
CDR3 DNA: TGTGCCAGTAGTACAGACCCTCGGGACATTGCGAACACCGGGGAGCTGTTTTTT
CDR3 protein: CASSTDPRDIANTGELFF

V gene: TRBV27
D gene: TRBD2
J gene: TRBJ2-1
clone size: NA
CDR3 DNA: TGTGCCAGCAAAAAGGGACTAGCGCAGGAATCCTACAATGAGCAGTTCTTC
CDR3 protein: CASKKGLAQESYNEQFF

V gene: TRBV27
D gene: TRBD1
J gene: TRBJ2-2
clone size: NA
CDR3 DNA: TGTGCCAGCATAAAGGGGGCGACCGGGGAGCTGTTTTTT
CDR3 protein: CASIKGATGELFF

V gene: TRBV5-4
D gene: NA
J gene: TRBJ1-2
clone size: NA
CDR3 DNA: TGTGCCAGCAGCCTCGAGGGAGCTAGGTATGGCTACACCTTC
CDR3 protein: CASSLEGARYGYTF

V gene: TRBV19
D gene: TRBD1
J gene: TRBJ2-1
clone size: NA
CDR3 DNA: TGTGCCAGTAGTATCTCGAGGGGGCACCACAATGAGCAGTTCTTC
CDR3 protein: CASSISRGHHNEQFF

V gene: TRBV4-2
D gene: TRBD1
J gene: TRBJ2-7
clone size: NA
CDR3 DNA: TGTGCCAGCAGCCAAGTAGGGACAGGGGGTGTCCCCTACTCCTACGAGCAGTACTTC
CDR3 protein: CASSQVGTGGVPYSYEQYF

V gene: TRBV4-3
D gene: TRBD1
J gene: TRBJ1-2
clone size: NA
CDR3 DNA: TGCGCCAGCAGCCGTACAACAGGGGGCGGCGACTATGGCTACACCTTC
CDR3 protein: CASSRTTGGGDYGYTF